The 25 T cell receptor beta chains listed next were all sequenced from one sample in a study of CD8+CD57+ T cells in acquired aplastic anemia. Researchers used genomic DNA as the template to profile TCR beta VDJ and CDR3. Each CDR3 protein is one row after TCRdb ran MiXCR on the reads. Counted here are about 190,000 distinct CDR3 sequences, 54% occurring once; the ten biggest clones make up roughly 15%. The sequenced material came from sorted CD4+, CD8+, or CD8+CD57+ T cells (not recorded which) from PBMCs. The receptors stem from a human donor in good health, serving as a control.

This clonotype was picked up a small number of times. This could be a read error, since a much larger clone is one nucleotide away. This chain links TRBV7-8 with TRBJ2-5; the match to TRBD2 covers 9 bases. The CDR3 is 15 residues long. CDR1 SGHVS and CDR2 FQNEAQ come from the germline V gene. V was pared by 6 bases and J by 5 bases, with 10 bases of the junction left unmatched. CDR3 DNA sequence: TGTGCCAGCAGTTTTAGGGGCGGGGGGGGGGAGACCCAGTACTTC. Translation: CASSFRGGGGETQYF. Full variable domain (missing parts from reference TRBV7-8 and TRBJ2-5): GAGVSQSPRYKVAKRGQDVALRCDPISGHVSLFWYQQALGQGPEFLTYFQNEAQLDKSGLPSDRFFAERPEGSVSTLKIQRTQQEDSAVYLCASSFRGGGGETQYFGPGTRLLVL.

This clonotype was observed many times. The chain couples TRBV7-2 to TRBJ2-1; D is perhaps TRBD2 (7 bases). V lost 3 bases and J lost 7, with 13 bases in between. CDR1 and CDR2 from the germline V gene are SGHTA and FQGNSA. The CDR3 has 14 amino acids. The CDR3 DNA reads TGTGCCAGCAGCTTTTCGGGGGGCCAGAATGAGCAGTTCTTC. It is translated as CASSFSGGQNEQFF.

The V gene is TRBV15, the J gene TRBJ2-5, with 9 bases lining up with TRBD2. Germline V gives CDR1 LNHNV, CDR2 YYDKDF (reference sequence). The junction had 17 bases not matched to a gene; V was cut back by 0 bases and J by 3 bases. There are 20 residues in the CDR3. The DNA of the CDR3 is TGTGCCACCAGCAGAGATGGGAGACTAAGGTTTAGCGGGGGAGAAGAGACCCAGTACTTC. Translation: CATSRDGRLRFSGGEETQYF.

This clonotype was counted at least ten times. V usage is TRBV6-1 and J usage is TRBJ2-7, with D hard to call. V was trimmed by 0 bases and J by 3 bases, leaving 12 bases between them. Germline CDR1 MNHNS, CDR2 SASEGT. There are 15 residues in the CDR3. CDR3 coding DNA: TGTGCCAGCAGTGAAGCACGGTCTAACTTCTACGAGCAGTACTTC. Its translation is CASSEARSNFYEQYF.

This clonotype was detected once. The V gene is TRBV7-2, the J gene TRBJ2-3; 12 bases are shared with TRBD2. The CDR3 loop spans 16 amino acids. The J segment lost 5 bases and the V segment lost 4 bases, leaving 7 bases of the junction unmatched. Germline V gives CDR1 SGHTA, CDR2 FQGNSA. The CDR3: CASSSLAGGLEDTQYF. CDR3 DNA: TGTGCCAGCAGCTCGCTAGCGGGGGGGCTCGAAGATACGCAGTATTTT.

A note on this clonotype: One junction end does not reproduce the germline sequence, and a read error may be involved. The V and J genes are TRBV15 and TRBJ2-1, with D unclear. Germline V CDR1 and CDR2: LNHNV, YYDKDF (reference sequence). CDR3 length: 16 residues. CDR3: CATSRTSSSSYNGQFF. CDR3 coding DNA: TGTGCCACCAGCAGGACTTCGTCGAGCTCCTACAATGGGCAGTTCTTC.

The chain couples TRBV19 to TRBJ2-2; weak D call: TRBD2 (6 bases). Looked up from germline, CDR1 is LNHDA and CDR2 is SQIVND (reference sequence). V was cut by 4 bases and J by 2 bases, with 11 bases left in between. This CDR3 comprises 15 residues. CDR3 nucleotide sequence: TGTGCCAGTAGTACGAGGGGACTCAACACCGGGGAGCTGTTTTTT. This translates into CASSTRGLNTGELFF.

In the case of this clonotype: Germline and junction disagree at one end, which may indicate a read error. V and J are TRBV7-9 and TRBJ2-1, with 9 nucleotides matching TRBD2. The CDR3 contains 13 residues. The germline V gene encodes CDR1 SEHNR and CDR2 FQNEAQ (reference sequence). The CDR3 spells CASSLAGSGEQFF. The CDR3 DNA sequence: TGTGCCAGCAGCCTAGCGGGGTCGGGTGAGCAGTTCTTC.

Many counts were recorded for this clonotype. The gene calls are TRBV9 and TRBJ2-1, with 9 bases identical to TRBD2. Per the germline V gene, CDR1 is SGDLS and CDR2 is YYNGEE. Germline trimming cut 1 base from V and 4 bases from J; bases unmatched to any gene: 6. The CDR3 runs to 16 residues. CDR3 nucleotides: TGTGCCAGCAGCGTATCCTTGAGCGGGGGGTACAATGAGCAGTTCTTC. Residues: CASSVSLSGGYNEQFF.

This rearrangement joins TRBV27 to TRBJ2-2; possible D gene TRBD2, 6 bases. V shed 3 bases and J shed 7 bases, with 15 bases lying between them. Germline CDR1 reads MNHEY; CDR2 reads SMNVEV (reference sequence). This CDR3 has 15 residues. The CDR3: CASSFGQRVGGELFF. The CDR3 nucleotides read TGTGCCAGCAGTTTTGGTCAGCGGGTGGGCGGGGAGCTGTTTTTT.

The CDR3 region has the DNA TGTGCCAGCAGTGACGGCCACACTGAAGCTTTCTTT. As protein: CASSDGHTEAFF. V gene TRBV25-1 combines with J gene TRBJ1-1; D uncertain. The CDR3 contains 12 residues. Germline values: CDR1 MGHDK, CDR2 SYGVNS. V shed 3 bases and J shed 3 bases, with 5 bases lying between them.

This clonotype was seen only once. Since the CDR3 does not end with the conserved phenylalanine or tryptophan, this likely comes from a read error. The DNA is omitted, as the CDR3 cannot be located on it reliably, and the CDR3 follows TCRdb's listing. This chain connects TRBV7-9 to TRBJ2-2; TRBD2 is the table's D call, not checked against the DNA. The CDR3 numbers 17 amino acids, ends counted. CDR1 is SEHNR and CDR2 is FQNEAQ in the germline V gene (reference sequence). The CDR3 spells CASQEDGTSGGYNEQFL.

Concerning this clonotype: Just one base apart from a much larger clone, this may be a read error. J is TRBJ2-3 and V is TRBV12-5; TRBD1 or TRBD2 may be the D gene (7 bases each). The CDR3 loop spans 12 amino acids. Trimming pared 7 bases from V and 13 bases from J, leaving 18 bases between. CDR1 and CDR2 (germline): LGHNT, FRNRAP. CDR3 in amino acids: CASALRGGLKYF. CDR3 DNA sequence: TGTGCTAGTGCCCTCAGGGGGGGGCTCAAGTATTTT. The whole variable domain, filled in from reference TRBV12-5 and TRBJ2-3, reads DARVTQTPRHKVTEMGQEVTMRCQPILGHNTVFWYRQTMMQGLELLAYFRNRAPLDDSGMPKDRFSAEMPDATLATLKIQPSEPRDSAVYFCASALRGGLKYFGPGTRLTVL.

The rearrangement joins TRBV20-1 to TRBJ1-5; D is undetermined. Looked up from germline, CDR1 is DFQATT and CDR2 is SNEGSKA (reference sequence). This CDR3 spans 13 amino acids. V dropped 3 bases and J dropped 5 bases, with 11 bases sitting between them. Here the CDR3 reads CSASDTQYQPQHF. As DNA, the CDR3 is TGCAGTGCTAGCGACACCCAATATCAGCCCCAGCATTTT.

The gene calls are TRBV10-2 and TRBJ1-2, with D possibly being TRBD1 (5 bases). Germline V gene lookup returns CDR1 WSHSY and CDR2 SAAADI. The CDR3 covers 14 residues. Trimming pared 4 bases from V and 4 bases from J, leaving 13 bases between. The CDR3 region has the DNA TGCGCCAGCAGTGGACAGTCCTCGAGCTATGGCTACACCTTC. Translating gives CASSGQSSSYGYTF.

This clonotype was recorded at least ten times. The chain uses TRBV10-3 and TRBJ1-5; 11 bases match TRBD1. The CDR3 covers 17 residues. CDR1 is ENHRY and CDR2 is SYGVKD in the germline V gene. Trimming took 4 bases from V and 1 from J; bases not matched to a gene: 6. The chain's CDR3 is CAISGDRGFGSNQPQHF. The CDR3 bases are TGTGCCATCAGTGGGGACAGGGGGTTCGGAAGCAATCAGCCCCAGCATTTT.

There are many counts of this clonotype. This rearrangement joins TRBV20-1 to TRBJ1-2, with D tentatively TRBD1 (6 bases). Germline assignment: CDR1 DFQATT and CDR2 SNEGSKA (reference sequence). This CDR3 is 10 amino acids long. Trimming cost V 6 bases and J 6 bases, with 8 bases left between them. This CDR3 reads CSAGGNGYTF. The CDR3 DNA follows: TGCAGTGCAGGGGGGAATGGCTACACCTTC.

The chain employs TRBV12-3 or TRBV12-4 and TRBJ1-2, with TRBD1 matching over 12 bases. The CDR3 is made up of 15 amino acids. After removal of 4 bases from V and 3 bases from J, the junction contained 3 bases not matched to a gene. As DNA, the CDR3 is TGTGCCAGCAGTTCCGGGACAGGGGGCGACTATGGCTACACCTTC. It yields the protein CASSSGTGGDYGYTF.

The chain recombines TRBV9 with TRBJ1-2, with 9 bases that match TRBD1. V shed 4 bases, J shed 5 bases, and the junction held 6 bases outside the gene matches. This CDR3 contains 14 residues. In germline, CDR1 is SGDLS, CDR2 YYNGEE. As DNA, the CDR3 is TGTGCCAGCAGCACCGGGACAGGGCCATATGGCTACACCTTC. Protein sequence: CASSTGTGPYGYTF.

The rearrangement uses TRBV19 and TRBJ2-4; either TRBD1 or TRBD2 may fit D (5 bases each). Trimming removed 5 bases from V and 1 base from J, with 12 bases in between. Germline V CDR1 and CDR2: LNHDA, SQIVND (reference sequence). This CDR3 is 15 amino acids long. CDR3 region: CASSLRGDAKNIQYF. The CDR3, as DNA: TGTGCCAGTAGTTTGAGAGGGGATGCCAAAAACATTCAGTACTTC.

This chain joins TRBV4-3 and TRBJ2-4; no firm D call. CDR1 is LGHNA and CDR2 is YSLEER in the germline V gene. V was clipped by 1 base and J by 1 base, with 14 bases between them. The CDR3 spans 17 residues. The CDR3 protein is CASSQVYSPRAKNIQYF. The CDR3 region has the DNA TGCGCCAGCAGCCAAGTTTACAGCCCGAGGGCCAAAAACATTCAGTACTTC.

A word on this clonotype: Given the absence of the conserved phenylalanine or tryptophan at the CDR3 end, a read error is likely. V and J are TRBV18 and TRBJ1-1; D remains ambiguous. V lost 0 bases and J 5 bases, leaving 13 bases between the germline ends. The length of the CDR3 is 15 residues. CDR1 KGHSH and CDR2 LQKENI come from the germline V gene. CDR3 residues: CASSPPAGMGTEAFL. The CDR3 DNA is TGTGCCAGCTCACCACCGGCGGGGATGGGGACTGAAGCTTTCCTT.

The chain carries TRBV2 and TRBJ2-7; D is undetermined. Looked up from germline, CDR1 is SNHLY and CDR2 is FYNNEI. The CDR3 sequence is 13 residues long. V shed 2 bases and J shed 0 bases, with 5 bases lying between them. CDR3 loop: CASSEIISYEQYF. The CDR3 DNA follows: TGTGCCAGCAGTGAAATCATCTCCTACGAGCAGTACTTC.

This clonotype occurred many times. The J gene is TRBJ1-4, the V gene TRBV6-1; tentatively, D is TRBD1 (5 bases). From germline, CDR1 is MNHNS and CDR2 SASEGT. The V and J ends lost 7 bases and 8 bases respectively, with 17 bases between them. CDR3 size: 14 residues. CDR3: CASIRDRGNEKLFF. CDR3 nucleotide sequence: TGTGCCAGCATTCGGGACCGGGGGAACGAAAAACTGTTTTTT.

The V gene is TRBV7-9, the J gene TRBJ1-5; TRBD1 matches 8 bases. With 4 bases clipped from V and 0 bases from J, the junction kept 2 bases outside the gene matches. CDR3 length: 15 amino acids. CDR1 is SEHNR and CDR2 is FQNEAQ in the germline V gene (reference sequence). This CDR3 reads CASSSGQGSNQPQHF. The CDR3 region has the DNA TGTGCCAGCAGCTCCGGACAGGGTAGCAATCAGCCCCAGCATTTT.